The clone carrying this TCR beta chain came up a few times. No antigen is known for it. This sample is drawn from a study of PD-1 blockade in mismatch repair-deficient tumors. Study-level findings and limits: After pembrolizumab, tumor-resident clones rose rapidly, then generally contracted before radiologic responses.

The repertoire was sequenced with immunoSEQ multiplex PCR; TCRdb's copy has only in-frame clones and lacks some. The data contain about 79,000 clones, roughly 80% of them singletons. PCR or immunohistochemistry showed mismatch repair deficiency in every enrolled patient. Three pembrolizumab responders had their TCRs sequenced. This CDR3 region has 18 residues. Per germline, CDR1 SGDLS and CDR2 YYNGEE. Trimming left V 0 bases short and J 3 bases short, with 19 bases between. V usage is TRBV9 and J usage is TRBJ2-1; TRBD2 might be the D (5 bases). The source is an adult with mismatch repair-deficient cancer. The input for sequencing was peripheral blood, taken 44 weeks after starting pembrolizumab. As DNA, the CDR3 is TGTGCCAGCAGCGTAGAGGATCCTAGCTTCCTCATCTACAATGAGCAGTTCTTC. Translating it yields CASSVEDPSFLIYNEQFF.